A single sample is the source of the 28 T cell receptor beta chains below, sequenced in a study of blood T cells in healthy people across ages. Primers used in a second PCR of about 6 to 11 cycles were a sample-barcoded 5' primer and a J-beta primer mix. MiXCR, run by TCRdb on the 5' RACE reads, gives a single entry per CDR3 protein. The sample has 800,000 to 950,000 distinct CDR3 sequences; around 29% are singletons. The data also belong to a second study, concerning T cells of mothers and their children.

What was sequenced was blood. These receptors originate from a woman aged 40 to 50 in good health.

This clonotype was picked up a small number of times. The gene calls are TRBV28 and TRBJ2-3, with a tentative D call TRBD1 (5 bases). V was cut by 4 bases and J by 1 base, with 21 bases left in between. The CDR3 extends over 18 amino acids. Germline values: CDR1 MDHEN, CDR2 SYDVKM. For the CDR3, the DNA is TGTGCCAGCAGTTCTCGCCTGTACAGGCCCGAGGGCACAGATACGCAGTATTTT. Its protein is CASSSRLYRPEGTDTQYF.

The rearrangement joins TRBV3-1 to TRBJ2-1; 8 positions match TRBD2. TRBJ2-7 matches the DNA end more closely, so the J call is doubtful. The CDR3 totals 19 residues. Germline-derived CDR1 and CDR2 are LGHDT and YNNKEL (reference sequence). The CDR3 loop is CASSQVGAPGLGPYNEQYF. CDR3 nucleotide sequence: TGTGCCAGCAGCCAAGTTGGGGCTCCGGGACTAGGCCCCTACAATGAGCAGTACTTC.

This clonotype was recorded at least ten times. The genes are TRBV2 and TRBJ2-3, with TRBD1 matching 8 bases. Trimming took 5 bases from V and 6 from J; bases not matched to a gene: 13. The CDR3 sequence is 16 residues long. The germline CDR1 and CDR2 sequences are SNHLY and FYNNEI. The CDR3 DNA follows: TGTGCCAGCAGTAGAGGACAGGGTCGGGGGATTGATACGCAGTATTTT. Residues: CASSRGQGRGIDTQYF.

Many counts were recorded for this clonotype. The chain links TRBV20-1 to TRBJ1-5; D is undetermined. V was pared by 0 bases and J by 4 bases, with 10 bases between. CDR1 is DFQATT and CDR2 is SNEGSKA in the germline V gene (reference sequence). CDR3 length: 14 residues. The CDR3 loop is CSARDPQKNQPQHF. The CDR3 region has the DNA TGCAGTGCTAGAGATCCGCAGAAAAATCAGCCCCAGCATTTT.

About this clonotype: One end of the junction is discordant with germline, which a read error may explain. J is TRBJ2-7 and V is TRBV7-8; 11 bases are a match to TRBD2. This CDR3 is built from 16 residues. Germline V gives CDR1 SGHVS, CDR2 FQNEAQ. The DNA for the CDR3 is TGTGCCAACAGCCCTTCCGGGACTAGCGGATCCTACGAGCAGTACTTC. It encodes CANSPSGTSGSYEQYF.

As for this clonotype: The germline gene is not matched at one end of the junction; a read error may be the cause. The chain has TRBV20-1 and TRBJ1-4; TRBD1 is a possible D gene (5 bases). Germline V lookup: CDR1 DFQATT, CDR2 SNEGSKA (reference sequence). This CDR3 is 11 amino acids long. The CDR3 DNA reads as TGCAGTGCTCCCATAGGGGAAAAACGGTTTTTT. This sequence encodes CSAPIGEKRFF.

The gene calls are TRBV7-9 and TRBJ2-1; D possibly uses TRBD1 or TRBD2 (5 bases each). The CDR3 is 16 residues long. Germline CDR1 reads SEHNR; CDR2 reads FQNEAQ (reference sequence). V gave up 6 bases and J gave up 2 bases, with 17 bases separating them. CDR3 loop: CASRLTGTGTYNEQFF. The CDR3 DNA follows: TGTGCCAGCAGGTTAACCGGGACGGGGACCTACAATGAGCAGTTCTTC. The entire variable domain, with the rest obtained from reference TRBV7-9 and TRBJ2-1, is as follows: DTGVSQNPRHKITKRGQNVTFRCDPISEHNRLYWYRQTLGQGPEFLTYFQNEAQLEKSRLLSDRFSAERPKGSFSTLEIQRTEQGDSAMYLCASRLTGTGTYNEQFFGPGTRLTVL.

V is TRBV18 and J is TRBJ2-7; 8 bases are shared with TRBD1. CDR3 length: 16 amino acids. J lost 1 base, V lost 3 bases, and 8 bases had no gene match. Germline assignment: CDR1 KGHSH and CDR2 LQKENI. The CDR3 sequence is CASSPETGVRSYEQYF. The CDR3 DNA follows: TGTGCCAGCTCACCGGAGACAGGGGTTAGGTCCTACGAGCAGTACTTC.

In its sample, this clonotype was seen a few times. The genes are TRBV24-1 and TRBJ2-7, with D possibly matching TRBD2 (5 bases). Germline values: CDR1 KGHDR, CDR2 SFDVKD. The CDR3 has 16 residues. Trimming stripped 1 base from V and 1 base from J, with 13 bases between. Here the CDR3 DNA reads TGTGCCACCAGTGATTTAGCTCAACTAGGGTCCTACGAGCAGTACTTC. It specifies CATSDLAQLGSYEQYF.

This clonotype has at least ten counts. The rearrangement joins TRBV29-1 to TRBJ2-1; 11 bases match TRBD2. The germline V gene encodes CDR1 SQVTM and CDR2 ANQGSEA. Trimming at V came to 4 bases and at J to 5 bases, leaving 10 bases not matched to a gene. CDR3 length: 16 amino acids. DNA for the CDR3: TGCAGCGTTGTAAGGGCTAGCGGGGGGATCCACAATGAGCAGTTCTTC. As protein: CSVVRASGGIHNEQFF.

The sample holds a few counts of this clonotype. V usage is TRBV20-1 and J usage is TRBJ2-1; 16 bases map to TRBD2. After removal of 5 bases from V and 9 bases from J, the junction contained 10 bases not matched to a gene. The CDR3 length is 16 residues. Germline values: CDR1 DFQATT, CDR2 SNEGSKA (reference sequence). The CDR3, as DNA: TGCAGTGCTCCCCTTGGGACTAGCGGGGGGGGCACTGAGCAGTTCTTC. Protein sequence: CSAPLGTSGGGTEQFF.

Note on this clonotype: Possible read error: a much larger clone is one base away. V is TRBV6-4 and J is TRBJ2-2; 10 bases fit TRBD2. There are 15 residues in the CDR3. The V gene's germline CDR1 is MRHNA and CDR2 SNTAGT. DNA for the CDR3: TGTGCCGGCAGTGACGGGACTAGCGACACCGGGGAGCTGTTTTTT. Translated: CAGSDGTSDTGELFF.

A note on this clonotype: The junction departs from the called germline gene at one end, perhaps through a read error. CDR3 DNA sequence: TGTCCCAGCACCCTCTCCCGGGGCAGTGAGAGCGGTGAAAAACTATTTTTT. Its protein product is CPSTLSRGSESGEKLFF. This chain connects TRBV7-8 to TRBJ1-4, with D perhaps TRBD1 (5 bases). The CDR3 is made up of 17 amino acids. The germline V gene has CDR1 SGHVS and CDR2 FQNEAQ. The full variable domain, with the rest looked up from reference TRBV7-8 and TRBJ1-4, is GAGVSQSPRYKVAKRGQDVALRCDPISGHVSLFWYQQALGQGPEFLTYFQNEAQLDKSGLPSDRFFAERPEGSVSTLKIQRTQQEDSAVYLCPSTLSRGSESGEKLFFGSGTQLSVL.

This clonotype appeared a few times. The rearrangement uses TRBV7-9 and TRBJ1-3; maybe TRBD1 (5 bases). V shed 7 bases and J shed 0 bases, with 10 bases lying between them. CDR1 SEHNR and CDR2 FQNEAQ come from the germline V gene (reference sequence). The CDR3 contains 14 residues. The CDR3 reads CASTATDSGNTIYF. The CDR3 DNA is TGTGCCAGCACCGCGACAGACTCTGGAAACACCATATATTTT.

This rearrangement joins TRBV14 to TRBJ2-2, with D tentatively TRBD2 (6 bases). Germline assignment: CDR1 SGHDN and CDR2 FVKESK. V was pared by 3 bases and J by 7 bases, with 12 bases between. The CDR3 has 14 amino acids. The CDR3 region has the DNA TGTGCCAGCAGCCACTTCAGGGAGGACGGGGAGCTGTTTTTT. Translated: CASSHFREDGELFF.

V gene TRBV28 combines with J gene TRBJ2-1; the match to TRBD2 covers 7 bases. Germline CDR1 is MDHEN and CDR2 is SYDVKM. Trimming at V came to 8 bases and at J to 4 bases, leaving 5 bases not matched to a gene. The CDR3 covers 13 residues. In DNA form, the CDR3 reads TGTGCCAGCCACCCGGGGGGTTACAATGAGCAGTTCTTC. Protein sequence: CASHPGGYNEQFF.

A remark on this clonotype: The junction and the germline gene differ at one end; a read error may be behind it. V gene TRBV5-1 combines with J gene TRBJ2-1; a possible D gene is TRBD2 (6 bases). The CDR3 has 15 residues. Germline V gene sequence: CDR1 SGHRS, CDR2 YFSETQ. The CDR3 region is CASSLRVAEVNDQFF. In DNA, the CDR3 is TGCGCCAGCAGCTTGAGGGTAGCGGAAGTGAATGACCAGTTCTTC.

The V call is TRBV15, the J call TRBJ2-5, with TRBD1 identical over 11 bases. CDR3 length: 15 residues. Germline CDR1 is LNHNV and CDR2 is YYDKDF (reference sequence). Trimming removed 0 bases from V and 11 bases from J; junction bases left unmatched: 8. The CDR3 DNA follows: TGTGCCACCAGCAGAGATCGGGACAGGGGGAATGAGCAGTACTTC. Encoded protein: CATSRDRDRGNEQYF.

The rearrangement joins TRBV29-1 to TRBJ1-1; D is ambiguous. The length of the CDR3 is 10 residues. Trimming removed 7 bases at V and 8 bases at J, with 11 bases between. Germline lookup yields CDR1 SQVTM and CDR2 ANQGSEA. The CDR3 bases are TGCAGCGGGGGAGGACTGGAAGCTTTCTTT. Residues: CSGGGLEAFF.

This clonotype came up many times. V gene TRBV9 combines with J gene TRBJ2-3, with D tentatively TRBD2 (6 bases). V lost 4 bases, J lost 3 bases, and 15 bases lay in between. This CDR3 comprises 15 residues. CDR1 and CDR2 (germline): SGDLS, YYNGEE. The CDR3 bases are TGTGCCAGCAGCTCCTTCCTAGCGTCAACAGATACGCAGTATTTT. Residues: CASSSFLASTDTQYF. Based on the CDR3 plus reference TRBV9 and TRBJ2-3, the full variable domain is DSGVTQTPKHLITATGQRVTLRCSPRSGDLSVYWYQQSLDQGLQFLIQYYNGEERAKGNILERFSAQQFPDLHSELNLSSLELGDSALYFCASSSFLASTDTQYFGPGTRLTVL.

The chain uses TRBV12-3 or TRBV12-4 and TRBJ1-6, with 7 bases lining up with TRBD1. The CDR3 spans 15 residues. V shed 3 bases, J shed 7 bases, and the junction held 6 bases outside the gene matches. As DNA, the CDR3 is TGTGCCAGCAGTTTGAAGGGGGCGCGGAATTCACCCCTCCACTTT. Translation: CASSLKGARNSPLHF.

This clonotype was observed at least ten times. The chain has TRBV12-3 or TRBV12-4 and TRBJ2-1, with 7 bases aligning to TRBD2. V gave up 5 bases and J gave up 6 bases; unmatched junction bases: 7. There are 14 residues in the CDR3. The CDR3 region is CASSPGGSGNEQFF. For the CDR3, the DNA is TGTGCCAGCAGTCCGGGGGGTAGTGGCAATGAGCAGTTCTTC.

Of note for this clonotype: A much larger clonotype is one base distant, so this may be a read error. This chain joins TRBV2 and TRBJ2-4; the D gene could be TRBD1 or TRBD2 (5 bases each). Germline assignment: CDR1 SNHLY and CDR2 FYNNEI. The V end was cut by 11 bases, the J end by 0 bases, with 20 bases between. CDR3 length: 16 amino acids. The CDR3 loop reads CAGTGQNDLAKNIQYF. The DNA for the CDR3 is TGTGCCGGCACGGGGCAAAATGATCTAGCCAAAAACATTCAGTACTTC.

In this sample, this clonotype turned up a few times. The chain joins TRBV6-5 to TRBJ2-1; TRBD2 aligns across 9 bases. Germline V gives CDR1 MNHEY, CDR2 SVGAGI. Trimming at V came to 6 bases and at J to 12 bases, leaving 15 bases not matched to a gene. CDR3 length: 15 residues. The CDR3, as DNA: TGTGCCAGCAGACCACTCGGACTAGCGACGGATGGGCAGTTCTTC. Its protein product is CASRPLGLATDGQFF.

This chain links TRBV11-2 with TRBJ2-5, with 7 bases lining up with TRBD2. Germline lookup yields CDR1 SGHAT and CDR2 FQNNGV. Trimming at V came to 5 bases and at J to 3 bases, leaving 15 bases not matched to a gene. This CDR3 is 17 amino acids long. The CDR3 DNA reads as TGTGCCAGCAGCCCAAACCCGGCTAGCGGAGACAAAGAGACCCAGTACTTC. Protein sequence: CASSPNPASGDKETQYF.

V usage is TRBV18 and J usage is TRBJ2-1, with D possibly being TRBD2 (6 bases). The CDR3 extends over 12 amino acids. V lost 5 bases, J lost 13 bases, and 15 bases lay in between. Germline lookup yields CDR1 KGHSH and CDR2 LQKENI. DNA of the CDR3: TGTGCCAGCTCAGGATCCCGGGAGACCCAGTTCTTC. Its protein is CASSGSRETQFF.

This clonotype appeared a few times. The CDR3 nucleotides are TGTGCCAGCAGCTTAGGTTTGGCAGGGGTAAGGGACACTGAAGCTTTCTTT. This translates into CASSLGLAGVRDTEAFF. The chain is built from TRBV7-6 and TRBJ1-1; D is possibly TRBD1 (6 bases). Germline V gene sequence: CDR1 SGHVS, CDR2 FNYEAQ. V lost 1 base and J 3 bases, leaving 18 bases between the germline ends. The CDR3 is 17 residues long. The complete variable domain, with remaining parts taken from reference TRBV7-6 and TRBJ1-1, reads GAGVSQSPRYKVTKRGQDVALRCDPISGHVSLYWYRQALGQGPEFLTYFNYEAQQDKSGLPNDRFSAERPEGSISTLTIQRTEQRDSAMYRCASSLGLAGVRDTEAFFGQGTRLTVV.

There are a few counts of this clonotype. The chain carries TRBV5-1 and TRBJ1-1; D perhaps matches TRBD1 (6 bases). Germline V gene sequence: CDR1 SGHRS, CDR2 YFSETQ. V shed 0 bases and J shed 3 bases, with 15 bases lying between them. The CDR3 totals 16 residues. The CDR3 sequence is CASSLDWGAGDTEAFF. CDR3 DNA: TGCGCCAGCAGCTTGGATTGGGGGGCTGGGGACACTGAAGCTTTCTTT. Looking up the rest from reference TRBV5-1 and TRBJ1-1 gives the full variable domain: KAGVTQTPRYLIKTRGQQVTLSCSPISGHRSVSWYQQTPGQGLQFLFEYFSETQRNKGNFPGRFSGRQFSNSRSEMNVSTLELGDSALYLCASSLDWGAGDTEAFFGQGTRLTVV.